The present T cell receptor beta chain was sequenced within a study of blood T cell repertoires in COVID-19. Study background: The samples span acute and convalescent COVID-19 from the United States, Italy and Spain. From T cells, B-cell-depleted T cells, or PBMCs came the material, which was cDNA or gDNA.

Source study methods: Estimates of nucleated cell counts were drawn from the amplification of reference gene primers. TCRdb's copy holds only in-frame clones and misses some; the assay was immunoSEQ multiplex PCR. V and J calls and clone size come straight from that table; D and trimming were deduced from the DNA. The table lists 55,000 to 65,000 clones, just under 85% of them singletons, with about 3.4% in the top ten. Trimming left V 0 bases short and J 4 bases short, with 9 bases between. CDR1 and CDR2 from the germline V gene are KGHSH and LQKENI. This CDR3 has 14 residues. This chain links TRBV18 with TRBJ1-1; D is unresolved. Sequenced input: peripheral blood. This receptor was identified in a man aged 55 to 70 with acute or convalescent COVID-19. The CDR3 sequence: CASSPPEQFTEAFF. The CDR3 nucleotides read TGTGCCAGCTCACCACCGGAACAGTTCACTGAAGCTTTCTTT.